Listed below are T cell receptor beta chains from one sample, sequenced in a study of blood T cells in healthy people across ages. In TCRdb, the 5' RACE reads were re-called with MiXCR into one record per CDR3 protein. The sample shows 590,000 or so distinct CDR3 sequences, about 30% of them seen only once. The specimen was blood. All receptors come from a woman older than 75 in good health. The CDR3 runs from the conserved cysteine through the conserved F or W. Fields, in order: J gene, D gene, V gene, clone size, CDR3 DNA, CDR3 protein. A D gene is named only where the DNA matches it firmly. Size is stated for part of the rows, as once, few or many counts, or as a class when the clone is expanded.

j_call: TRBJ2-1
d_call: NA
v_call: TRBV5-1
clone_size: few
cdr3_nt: TGCGCCAGCAGCCCCGGACTTTCATACAATGAGCAGTTCTTC
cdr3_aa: CASSPGLSYNEQFF

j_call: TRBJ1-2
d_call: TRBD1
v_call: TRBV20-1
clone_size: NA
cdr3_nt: TGCAGTGCCAGGGACAGCGGGTTCTTTAACTATGGCTACACCTTC
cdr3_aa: CSARDSGFFNYGYTF

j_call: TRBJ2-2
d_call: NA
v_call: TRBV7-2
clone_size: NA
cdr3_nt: TGTGCCAGCAGCCCAAGAGGCTCCAACACCGGGGAGCTGTTTTTT
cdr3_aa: CASSPRGSNTGELFF

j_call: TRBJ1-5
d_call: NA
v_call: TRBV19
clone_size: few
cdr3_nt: TGTGCCAGTAGTAATTTAACAGGGAGGGGTCAGCCCCAGCATTTT
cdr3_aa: CASSNLTGRGQPQHF

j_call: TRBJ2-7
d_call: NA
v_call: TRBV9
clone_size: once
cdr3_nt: TGTGCCAGCAGCACCGTTGGGGGCTACGAGCAGTACTTC
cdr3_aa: CASSTVGGYEQYF

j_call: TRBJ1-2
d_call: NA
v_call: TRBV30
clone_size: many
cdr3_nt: TGTGCCTGGAGTCCGGACACCCTTAACTATGGCTACACCTTC
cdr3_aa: CAWSPDTLNYGYTF

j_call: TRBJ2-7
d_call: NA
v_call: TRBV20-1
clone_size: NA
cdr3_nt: TGCAGCGCTAGGCCAGCTAAAGAAGCCTACGAGCAGTACTTC
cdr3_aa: CSARPAKEAYEQYF

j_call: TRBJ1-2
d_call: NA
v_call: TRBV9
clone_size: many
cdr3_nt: TGTGCCAGCAGCGTACATACGGGATTAATTAACTATGGCTACACCTTC
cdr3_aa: CASSVHTGLINYGYTF

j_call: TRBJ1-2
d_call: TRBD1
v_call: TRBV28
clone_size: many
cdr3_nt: TGTGCCAGCAGTCCTACAGGGGGAGGCTATGGCTACACCTTC
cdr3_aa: CASSPTGGGYGYTF

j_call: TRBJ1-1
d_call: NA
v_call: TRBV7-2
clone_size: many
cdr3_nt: TGTGCCAGCAGCCGCCAGGGGAACACTGAAGCTTTCTTT
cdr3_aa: CASSRQGNTEAFF

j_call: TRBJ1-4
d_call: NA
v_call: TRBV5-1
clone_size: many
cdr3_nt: TGCGCCAGCAGCCGCAGTGACCTGCGAACTAATGAAAAACTGTTTTTT
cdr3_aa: CASSRSDLRTNEKLFF

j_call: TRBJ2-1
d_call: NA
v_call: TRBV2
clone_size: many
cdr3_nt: TGTGCCAGCAGTGAAGCGGCCGACAGGTACAATGAGCAGTTCTTC
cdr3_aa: CASSEAADRYNEQFF

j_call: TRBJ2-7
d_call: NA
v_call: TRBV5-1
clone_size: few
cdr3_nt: TGCGCCAGCAGCTTGAAGTCGTCAGGGGAAAATGAGCAGTACTTC
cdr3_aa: CASSLKSSGENEQYF

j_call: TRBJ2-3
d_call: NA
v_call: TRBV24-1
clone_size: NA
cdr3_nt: TGTGCCACCAGTGATTTGCGGGGGCACTCAGATACGCAGTATTTT
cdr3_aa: CATSDLRGHSDTQYF

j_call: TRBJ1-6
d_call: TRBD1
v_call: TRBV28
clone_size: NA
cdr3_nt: TGTGCCAGCAGTACGACAGGGCCCTATAATTCACCCCTCCACTTT
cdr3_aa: CASSTTGPYNSPLHF

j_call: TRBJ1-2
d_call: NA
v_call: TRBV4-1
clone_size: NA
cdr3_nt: TGCGCCAGCAGCCAAGTTGACATGGGAATAGCAGCCTATGGCTACACCTTC
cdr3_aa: CASSQVDMGIAAYGYTF

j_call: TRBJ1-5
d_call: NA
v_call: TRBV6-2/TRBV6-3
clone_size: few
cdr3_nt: TGTGCCAGCAGTTATGGGGCAGGTAGCAATCAGCCCCAGCATTTT
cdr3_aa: CASSYGAGSNQPQHF

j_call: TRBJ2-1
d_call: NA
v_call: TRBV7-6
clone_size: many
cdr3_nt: TGTGCCAGCAGCTTAGTCGGAACAGGGAGGGACTCCTACAATGAGCAGTTCTTC
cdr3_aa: CASSLVGTGRDSYNEQFF

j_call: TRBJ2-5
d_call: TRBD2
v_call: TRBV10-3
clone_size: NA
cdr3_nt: TGTGCCATCAGTGAGCGGGGGGGCGGTTCTGATGAGCAGTACTTC
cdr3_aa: CAISERGGGSDEQYF

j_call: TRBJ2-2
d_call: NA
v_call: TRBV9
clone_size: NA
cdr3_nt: TGTGCCAGCAGCGTAGGTAGGGTCACCGGGGAGCTGTTTTTT
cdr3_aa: CASSVGRVTGELFF

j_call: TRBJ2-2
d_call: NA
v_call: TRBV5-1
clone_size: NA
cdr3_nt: TGCGCCAGCAGCGCTGGACGCAGCGGGACCGGGGAGCTGTTTTTT
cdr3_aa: CASSAGRSGTGELFF

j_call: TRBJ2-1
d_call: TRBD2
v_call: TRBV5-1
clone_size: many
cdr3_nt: TGCGCCAGCAGCTTGGCCGGGATAGCGGGGGGATACAATGAGCAGTTCTTC
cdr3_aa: CASSLAGIAGGYNEQFF

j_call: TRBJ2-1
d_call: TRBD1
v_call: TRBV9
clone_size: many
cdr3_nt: TGTGCCAGCAGCGTAGTCCCGGGACAGGGGGCTAGAGAGCAGTTCTTC
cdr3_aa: CASSVVPGQGAREQFF

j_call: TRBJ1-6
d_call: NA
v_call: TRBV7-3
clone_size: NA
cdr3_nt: TGTGCCAGCAGCTCGGGACATCAGTCCTCACCCCTCCACTTT
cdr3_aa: CASSSGHQSSPLHF

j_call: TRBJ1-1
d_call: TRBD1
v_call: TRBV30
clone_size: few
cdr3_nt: TGTGCCTGGAGTCCAGGGGGGATGAACACTGAAGCTTTCTTT
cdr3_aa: CAWSPGGMNTEAFF

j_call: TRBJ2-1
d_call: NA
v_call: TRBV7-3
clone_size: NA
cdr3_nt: TGTGCCAGCAGTTCCCCTCAGGGTGAGCAGTTCTTC
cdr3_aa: CASSSPQGEQFF

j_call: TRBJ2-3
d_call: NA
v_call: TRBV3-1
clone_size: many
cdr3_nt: TGTGCCAGCAGCCAAAGCTTCACAGATACGCAGTATTTT
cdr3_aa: CASSQSFTDTQYF

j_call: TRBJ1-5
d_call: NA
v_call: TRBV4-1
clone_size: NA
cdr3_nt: TGCGCCAGCAGCCAAGAATACGGGTATGAGCCCCAGCATTTT
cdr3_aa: CASSQEYGYEPQHF

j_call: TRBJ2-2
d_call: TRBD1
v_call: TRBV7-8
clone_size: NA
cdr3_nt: TGTGCCAGCAGCTCCTCAGGGGGAACGAACACCGGGGAGCTGTTTTTT
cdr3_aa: CASSSSGGTNTGELFF

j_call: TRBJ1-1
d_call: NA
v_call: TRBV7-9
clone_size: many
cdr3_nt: TGTGCCAGCCAGGGACGGTTGAACACTGAAGCTTTCTTT
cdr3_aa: CASQGRLNTEAFF

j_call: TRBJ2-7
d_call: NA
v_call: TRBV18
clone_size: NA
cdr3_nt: TGTGCCAGCTCACCAGATCACAAGCAGTACTTC
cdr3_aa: CASSPDHKQYF

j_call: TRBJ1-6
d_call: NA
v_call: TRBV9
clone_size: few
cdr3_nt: TGTGCCAGCAGCGGTTCGGGATCCCATTCACCCCTCCACTTT
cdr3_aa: CASSGSGSHSPLHF

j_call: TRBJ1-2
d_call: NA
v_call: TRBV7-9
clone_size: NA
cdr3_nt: TGTGCCAGCAGCCCCGAGGGGAGGGGCGTCTCTGGCTACACCTTC
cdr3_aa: CASSPEGRGVSGYTF

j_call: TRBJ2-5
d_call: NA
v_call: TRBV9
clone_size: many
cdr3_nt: TGTGCCAGCAGCGTAGGCAGGGACCAGGGTGAGCAGTACTTC
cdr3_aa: CASSVGRDQGEQYF

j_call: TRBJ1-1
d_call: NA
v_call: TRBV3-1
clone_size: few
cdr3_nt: TGTGCCAGCAGTGCACCCCCCGCAGGGAACACTGAAGCTTTCTTT
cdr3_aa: CASSAPPAGNTEAFF

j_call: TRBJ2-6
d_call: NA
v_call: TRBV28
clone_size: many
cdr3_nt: TGTGCCAGCAGTCCTCGGGGAGATGGGGCCAACGTCCTGACTTTC
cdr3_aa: CASSPRGDGANVLTF

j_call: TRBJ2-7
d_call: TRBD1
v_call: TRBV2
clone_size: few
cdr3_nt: TGTGCCAGCAGACGCGGGACAGGGGGTGAGCAGTACTTC
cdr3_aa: CASRRGTGGEQYF

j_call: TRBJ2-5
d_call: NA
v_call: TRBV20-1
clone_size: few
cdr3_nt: TGCAGTGTCATCCCCCTGACACGATACCAAGAGACCCAGTACTTC
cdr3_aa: CSVIPLTRYQETQYF

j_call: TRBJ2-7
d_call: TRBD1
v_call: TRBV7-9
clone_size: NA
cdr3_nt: TGTGCCAGCAGCACCAACAGGGGAAGCTACGAGCAGTACTTC
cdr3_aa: CASSTNRGSYEQYF

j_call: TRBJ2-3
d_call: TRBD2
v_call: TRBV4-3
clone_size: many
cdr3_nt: TGCGCCAGCAGCCAAGATGCCAGCGGGGGGACGACAGATACGCAGTATTTT
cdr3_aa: CASSQDASGGTTDTQYF

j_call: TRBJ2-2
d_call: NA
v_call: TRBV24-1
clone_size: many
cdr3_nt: TGTGCCACCAGTGATGTAGCCCACGGGGAGCTGTTTTTT
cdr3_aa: CATSDVAHGELFF

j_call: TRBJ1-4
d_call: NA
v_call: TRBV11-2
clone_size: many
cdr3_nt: TGTGCCAGCAGCCACGAGGGAGGGGGGAGGCAAAAACTGTTTTTT
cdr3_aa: CASSHEGGGRQKLFF

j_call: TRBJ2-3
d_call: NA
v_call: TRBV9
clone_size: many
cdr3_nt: TGTGCCAGCAGCGCCTCGACGGAGAGGAGTAAGCAGTATTTT
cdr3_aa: CASSASTERSKQYF

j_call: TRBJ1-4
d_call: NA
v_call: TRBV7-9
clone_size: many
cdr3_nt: TGTGCCAGCAGCCTCCGGGCCGGGCCTCTGGTGGAAAAACTGTTTTTT
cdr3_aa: CASSLRAGPLVEKLFF

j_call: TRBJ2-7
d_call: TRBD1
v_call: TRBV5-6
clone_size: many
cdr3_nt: TGTGCCAGCAGCTTGGAACAGGGGTACTTCTACGAGCAGTACTTC
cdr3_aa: CASSLEQGYFYEQYF

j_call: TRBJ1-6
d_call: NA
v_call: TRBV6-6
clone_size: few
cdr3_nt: TGTGCCAGCAGGGAAACTCCAGGGAATTCACCCCTCCACTTT
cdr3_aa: CASRETPGNSPLHF

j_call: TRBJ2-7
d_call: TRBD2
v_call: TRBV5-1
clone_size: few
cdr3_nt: TGCGCCAGCAGCTTAGCGGGGGTCGATAATGAGCAGTACTTC
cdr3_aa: CASSLAGVDNEQYF

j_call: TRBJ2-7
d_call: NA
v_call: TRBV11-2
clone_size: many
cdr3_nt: TGTGCCAGCAGCTCCGGACTCCCTCTTTCTGGGGAGCAGTACTTC
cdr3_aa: CASSSGLPLSGEQYF

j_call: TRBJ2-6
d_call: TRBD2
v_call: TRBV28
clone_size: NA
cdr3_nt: TGTGCCGGCAGTCCCGCTGGCCCGGGGGGCTCTGGGGCCAACGTCCTGACTTTC
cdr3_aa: CAGSPAGPGGSGANVLTF

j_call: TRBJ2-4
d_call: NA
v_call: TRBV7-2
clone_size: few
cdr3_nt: TGTGCCAGCAGCCCCCGGGGACTCCGAAATGAGCAGTACTTC
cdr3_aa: CASSPRGLRNEQYF

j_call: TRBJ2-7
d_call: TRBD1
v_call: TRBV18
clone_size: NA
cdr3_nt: TGTGCCAGCTCACCACTTGGGACAGGGGGCTTAAGCTCCTACAATGAGCAGTACTTC
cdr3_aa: CASSPLGTGGLSSYNEQYF

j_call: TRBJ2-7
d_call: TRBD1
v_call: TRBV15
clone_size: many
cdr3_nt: TGTGCCACCAGCCTTTGGGACAGGGAACACGAGCAGTACTTC
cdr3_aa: CATSLWDREHEQYF

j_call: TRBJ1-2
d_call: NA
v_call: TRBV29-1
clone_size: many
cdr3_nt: TGCAGCGCACAGAGGCATGAAGGCTACACCTTC
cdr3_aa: CSAQRHEGYTF

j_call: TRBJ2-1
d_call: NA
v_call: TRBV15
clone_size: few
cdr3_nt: TGTGCCACCAGCAGAGACTCGCCGGATGAGCAGTTCTTC
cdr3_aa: CATSRDSPDEQFF

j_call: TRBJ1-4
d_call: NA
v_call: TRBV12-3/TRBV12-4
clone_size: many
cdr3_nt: TGTGCCAGCAGCGGAGGACAGTCGGATGAAAAACTGTTTTTT
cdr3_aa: CASSGGQSDEKLFF

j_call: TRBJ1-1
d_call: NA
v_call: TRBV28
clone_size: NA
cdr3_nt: TGTGCCAGCATGTACGACCAGGCCCGGGCCAACACTGAAGCTTTCTTT
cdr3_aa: CASMYDQARANTEAFF

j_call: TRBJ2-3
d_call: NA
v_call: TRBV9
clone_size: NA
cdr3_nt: TGTGCCAGCAGCGAGGAACTAAGCACAGATACGCAGTATTTT
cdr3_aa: CASSEELSTDTQYF